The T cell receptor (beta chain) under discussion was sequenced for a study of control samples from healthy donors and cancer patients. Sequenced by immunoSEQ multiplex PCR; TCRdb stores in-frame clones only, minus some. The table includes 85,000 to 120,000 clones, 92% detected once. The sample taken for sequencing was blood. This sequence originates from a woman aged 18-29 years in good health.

The CDR3 sequence: CASSPPAGGRAKNIQYF. The CDR3, as DNA: TGTGCCAGCTCACCACCGGCTGGGGGGCGAGCCAAAAACATTCAGTACTTC. The chain is built from TRBV18 and TRBJ2-4; D may match TRBD1 or TRBD2 (6 bases each). Trimming cost V 0 bases and J 0 bases, with 12 bases left between them. Germline values: CDR1 KGHSH, CDR2 LQKENI. The CDR3 sequence is 17 residues long.